This passage covers 10 T cell receptor beta chains from one sample sequenced in a study of T cell responses to AZD1222 COVID-19 vaccine. Data came from immunoSEQ multiplex PCR; TCRdb stores just in-frame clones and leaves some out. The table includes some 170,000 clones, under 95% detected once. The source material was peripheral blood, sampled on day 0 of MenACWY control vaccination. The receptors originated from an adult in good health.

The chain couples TRBV27 to TRBJ2-7; 11 bases match TRBD2. CDR3 length equals 15 residues. Trimming cost V 5 bases and J 3 bases; bases outside gene matches: 6. CDR1 and CDR2 (germline): MNHEY, SMNVEV (reference sequence). For the CDR3, the DNA is TGTGCCAGCAGTCCCACCGGGACTAGCGGCTACGAGCAGTACTTC. This sequence encodes CASSPTGTSGYEQYF.

This clone was seen just once. The chain employs TRBV7-9 and TRBJ1-4; D is perhaps TRBD1 (6 bases). The germline gives CDR1 SEHNR, CDR2 FQNEAQ (reference sequence). Trimming took off 5 bases at V and 3 bases at J, with 16 bases between the two ends. The CDR3 extends over 16 amino acids. CDR3 nucleotide sequence: TGTGCCAGCAGCCCCCGGGCAGGGGCGGCTAATGAAAAACTGTTTTTT. Residues: CASSPRAGAANEKLFF.

This clone was picked up one time. The V call is TRBV18, the J call TRBJ1-5; TRBD1 aligns across 10 bases. J gave up 3 bases and V 4 bases, and 3 bases lay outside the gene matches. The germline gives CDR1 KGHSH, CDR2 LQKENI. This CDR3 contains 15 residues. CDR3 sequence (DNA): TGTGCCAGCTCACTCGGGACAGGGGCCAATCAGCCCCAGCATTTT. Its protein product is CASSLGTGANQPQHF.

The chain employs TRBV30 and TRBJ1-2, with a possible D match to TRBD1 (5 bases). The CDR3 runs 12 residues. Trimming shortened V by 2 bases and J by 8 bases, and 12 bases separated the two germline ends. Germline CDR1 and CDR2: GTSNPN and SVGIG (reference sequence). Here the CDR3 DNA reads TGTGCCTGGAGTTCCCAGGGTGGCGGCTACACCTTC. It yields the protein CAWSSQGGGYTF.

The rearrangement uses TRBV10-3 and TRBJ1-1; D may be TRBD1 (6 bases). CDR1 is ENHRY, CDR2 SYGVKD, per germline. The CDR3 length is 11 residues. The ends were cut back, 3 bases at V and 10 bases at J, with 9 bases in the middle. The CDR3 coding sequence is TGTGCCATCAGTGACAGGGGTGGAGCTTTCTTT. This encodes CAISDRGGAFF.

The V gene is TRBV11-3, the J gene TRBJ1-4, with D possibly matching TRBD1 (5 bases). Per germline, CDR1 SGHNT and CDR2 YENEEA. The CDR3 consists of 13 residues. The V and J ends lost 4 bases and 10 bases respectively, with 13 bases between them. This CDR3 is CASSSLAGGKLFF. The DNA of the CDR3 is TGTGCCAGCAGCTCCCTAGCGGGGGGAAAACTGTTTTTT.

The rearrangement joins TRBV30 to TRBJ1-2, with D perhaps matching TRBD1 (6 bases). The CDR3 runs to 13 residues. Germline assignment: CDR1 GTSNPN and CDR2 SVGIG (reference sequence). V was shortened by 2 bases and J by 8 bases, with 15 bases between the two germline ends. Written as DNA, the CDR3 is TGTGCCTGGAGTCGAGAAAGGGGGTACGGCTACACCTTC. It yields the protein CAWSRERGYGYTF.

The chain links TRBV7-2 to TRBJ1-5, with 7 nucleotides matching TRBD1. The CDR3 spans 13 residues. Per germline, CDR1 SGHTA and CDR2 FQGNSA. After removal of 5 bases from V and 4 bases from J, the junction contained 2 bases not matched to a gene. The CDR3 DNA reads TGTGCCAGCAGCCGGGACAGAAATCAGCCCCAGCATTTT. Its protein product is CASSRDRNQPQHF.

In this sample, this clone turned up a few times. V usage is TRBV2 and J usage is TRBJ2-3; 8 bases are shared with TRBD1. The ends lost 6 bases at V and 6 bases at J; junction bases unmatched: 5. This CDR3 spans 13 amino acids. Germline CDR1 and CDR2: SNHLY and FYNNEI. The CDR3 DNA follows: TGTGCCAGCAGCCAGGGGGCAGGTGATACGCAGTATTTT. This sequence encodes CASSQGAGDTQYF.

This clone was detected only once. V is TRBV2 and J is TRBJ1-1; D not resolved. In germline, CDR1 is SNHLY, CDR2 FYNNEI. The CDR3 has 13 amino acids. Trimming stripped 3 bases from V and 5 bases from J, with 10 bases between. This CDR3 reads CASSDLGRTEAFF. The CDR3 DNA sequence: TGTGCCAGCAGTGATCTAGGGCGGACTGAAGCTTTCTTT.